What follows are 25 T cell receptor beta chains derived from one specimen sequenced in a study of blood T cell repertoires in COVID-19. TCRdb's copy holds only in-frame clones and misses some; the assay was immunoSEQ multiplex PCR. The sample has around 59,000 clones, roughly 80% seen once; the top ten hold around 12%. The specimen was peripheral blood. These receptors were collected from an elderly man with acute or convalescent COVID-19.

This clone was recorded only once. One junction end disagrees with the germline gene, perhaps due to a read error. The chain uses TRBV11-2 and TRBJ2-1; TRBD2 might be the D (5 bases). The germline CDR1 and CDR2 sequences are SGHAT and FQNNGV. The CDR3 spans 15 residues. The CDR3 DNA reads as TGTGCCAGCAGCCCCCTCGGGAACTCCGACAATGAGCAGTTCTTC. Its translation is CASSPLGNSDNEQFF. The entire variable domain, with the rest obtained from reference TRBV11-2 and TRBJ2-1, is as follows: EAGVAQSPRYKIIEKRQSVAFWCNPISGHATLYWYQQILGQGPKLLIQFQNNGVVDDSQLPKDRFSAERLKGVDSTLKIQPAKLEDSAVYLCASSPLGNSDNEQFFGPGTRLTVL.

This clone was observed once. The chain carries TRBV5-6 and TRBJ1-2; D is possibly TRBD1 (5 bases). The CDR3 covers 13 residues. V lost 3 bases and J 8 bases, leaving 14 bases between the germline ends. The germline V gene has CDR1 SGHDT and CDR2 YYEEEE. CDR3 region: CASSSTGEDGYTF. Written as DNA, the CDR3 is TGTGCCAGCAGCTCAACAGGAGAAGACGGCTACACCTTC.

The CDR3 DNA is TGTGCCAGCAGCCTACTAGCGAGCTCCTACAATGAGCAGTTCTTC. This sequence encodes CASSLLASSYNEQFF. This chain uses TRBV7-9 with TRBJ2-1; 7 nucleotides line up with TRBD2. J lost 0 bases, V lost 5 bases, and 4 bases had no gene match. This CDR3 is built from 15 residues. The germline V gene has CDR1 SEHNR and CDR2 FQNEAQ (reference sequence).

The chain recombines TRBV4-1 with TRBJ2-3, with 11 bases identical to TRBD2. CDR1 is MGHRA, CDR2 YSYEKL, per germline. The CDR3 is made up of 16 amino acids. The J segment lost 9 bases and the V segment lost 1 base, leaving 9 bases of the junction unmatched. Here the CDR3 reads CASSQGSLAGVRTQYF. DNA of the CDR3: TGCGCCAGCAGCCAAGGGTCACTAGCGGGGGTTAGAACGCAGTATTTT.

The chain has TRBV19 and TRBJ1-1; perhaps TRBD1 as D (5 bases). V was pared by 3 bases and J by 4 bases, with 18 bases between. CDR3 length: 16 residues. The germline V gene encodes CDR1 LNHDA and CDR2 SQIVND (reference sequence). The CDR3 is CASSMGRVLSPTEAFF. DNA for the CDR3: TGTGCCAGTAGTATGGGCAGGGTGTTATCGCCCACTGAAGCTTTCTTT.

This CDR3 reads CASSQDIRTGRLYYGYTF. The CDR3 DNA is TGCGCCAGCAGCCAAGATATTAGGACAGGCCGACTTTACTATGGCTACACCTTC. The chain uses TRBV4-1 and TRBJ1-2; 7 bases agree with TRBD1. The CDR3 covers 18 residues. J lost 3 bases, V lost 0 bases, and 13 bases had no gene match. Germline V lookup: CDR1 MGHRA, CDR2 YSYEKL.

For the CDR3, the DNA is TGTGCCAGCAGTCGGGGGGACGGGGAGCTGTTTTTT. Translation gives CASSRGDGELFF. The chain has TRBV27 and TRBJ2-2; 7 bases line up with TRBD2. V dropped 5 bases and J dropped 7; count of bases not matched to a gene: 1. The CDR3 has 12 residues. CDR1 and CDR2 (germline): MNHEY, SMNVEV (reference sequence).

This clone was observed a handful of times. J is TRBJ1-6 and V is TRBV4-1; the match to TRBD1 covers 7 bases. The CDR3 runs to 15 residues. J gave up 10 bases and V 4 bases, and 10 bases lay outside the gene matches. CDR1 is MGHRA and CDR2 is YSYEKL in the germline V gene. The CDR3: CASSPTRQGFSPLHF. The CDR3, as DNA: TGCGCCAGCAGCCCAACACGACAGGGTTTCTCACCCCTCCACTTT.

This chain connects TRBV29-1 to TRBJ2-5; D is perhaps TRBD2 (5 bases). In germline, CDR1 is SQVTM, CDR2 ANQGSEA. This CDR3 is 13 amino acids long. The V and J ends lost 0 bases and 6 bases respectively, with 11 bases between them. The CDR3, as DNA: TGCAGCGTTGAAGATCGAGGGATGAAGACCCAGTACTTC. It encodes CSVEDRGMKTQYF. The full variable domain, in which reference TRBV29-1 and TRBJ2-5 provide the parts outside the CDR3, is SAVISQKPSRDICQRGTSLTIQCQVDSQVTMMFWYRQQPGQSLTLIATANQGSEATYESGFVIDKFPISRPNLTFSTLTVSNMSPEDSSIYLCSVEDRGMKTQYFGPGTRLLVL.

This chain connects TRBV5-4 to TRBJ1-1; possibly TRBD1 for D (5 bases). V was shortened by 7 bases and J by 0 bases, with 22 bases between the two germline ends. Germline CDR1 SGHNT, CDR2 YYREEE (reference sequence). The CDR3 consists of 17 residues. The CDR3 sequence is CASGPQGRMGMNTEAFF. The DNA for the CDR3 is TGTGCCAGCGGACCGCAGGGAAGGATGGGGATGAACACTGAAGCTTTCTTT. The full variable domain, completed using reference TRBV5-4 and TRBJ1-1, is ETGVTQSPTHLIKTRGQQVTLRCSSQSGHNTVSWYQQALGQGPQFIFQYYREEENGRGNFPPRFSGLQFPNYSSELNVNALELDDSALYLCASGPQGRMGMNTEAFFGQGTRLTVV.

The chain uses TRBV7-7 and TRBJ1-5, with D tentatively TRBD1 (5 bases). The germline V gene encodes CDR1 SSHAT and CDR2 FNYEAQ (reference sequence). Trimming took 2 bases from V and 7 from J, leaving 15 bases between them. This CDR3 spans 15 amino acids. The CDR3: CASSLSIQGFQPQHF. The CDR3 DNA sequence: TGTGCCAGCAGCTTATCCATCCAGGGATTCCAGCCCCAGCATTTT.

This sequence joins TRBV19 and TRBJ1-5; maybe TRBD1 (5 bases). Germline values: CDR1 LNHDA, CDR2 SQIVND (reference sequence). This CDR3 comprises 16 residues. Trimming took 7 bases from V and 8 from J, leaving 24 bases between them. The DNA for the CDR3 is TGTGCCAGTACGAGGACATTTATAGGGTTCGTGGAGCCCCAGCATTTT. Protein sequence: CASTRTFIGFVEPQHF. Complete variable domain (other parts from reference TRBV19 and TRBJ1-5): DGGITQSPKYLFRKEGQNVTLSCEQNLNHDAMYWYRQDPGQGLRLIYYSQIVNDFQKGDIAEGYSVSREKKESFPLTVTSAQKNPTAFYLCASTRTFIGFVEPQHFGDGTRLSIL.

The chain carries TRBV5-1 and TRBJ1-1; 7 bases are a match to TRBD1. Germline V gene data show CDR1 as SGHRS and CDR2 as YFSETQ. This CDR3 spans 16 amino acids. Trimming cost V 0 bases and J 4 bases; bases outside gene matches: 9. As DNA, the CDR3 is TGCGCCAGCAGCTTGGAAGGGGGCGGCCGTATCACTGAAGCTTTCTTT. This sequence encodes CASSLEGGGRITEAFF. Full variable domain (outside the CDR3, taken from reference TRBV5-1 and TRBJ1-1): KAGVTQTPRYLIKTRGQQVTLSCSPISGHRSVSWYQQTPGQGLQFLFEYFSETQRNKGNFPGRFSGRQFSNSRSEMNVSTLELGDSALYLCASSLEGGGRITEAFFGQGTRLTVV.

V and J are TRBV5-1 and TRBJ2-7; possibly TRBD2 for D (5 bases). Germline CDR1 is SGHRS and CDR2 is YFSETQ. V dropped 6 bases and J dropped 3 bases, with 19 bases sitting between them. The CDR3 covers 15 residues. CDR3 nucleotide sequence: TGCGCCAGCACCGCTGGAGGTGAAGTGAGCTACGAGCAGTACTTC. This sequence encodes CASTAGGEVSYEQYF.

This clone was counted a few times. The V call is TRBV27, the J call TRBJ1-2, with D perhaps TRBD1 (5 bases). CDR3 length equals 15 residues. Germline lookup yields CDR1 MNHEY and CDR2 SMNVEV (reference sequence). V lost 0 bases to trimming and J lost 0 bases, with 8 bases between them. The CDR3 DNA sequence: TGTGCCAGCAGTTTATCAGGCAGGGCTAACTATGGCTACACCTTC. It encodes CASSLSGRANYGYTF.

This rearrangement joins TRBV5-1 to TRBJ2-7, with TRBD2 matching over 10 bases. Trimming at V came to 4 bases and at J to 3 bases, leaving 7 bases not matched to a gene. CDR1 SGHRS and CDR2 YFSETQ come from the germline V gene. The CDR3 has 15 residues. CDR3 in DNA: TGCGCCAGCAGCAGATCTAGCGGGAGTGTCTACGAGCAGTACTTC. This gives the protein CASSRSSGSVYEQYF.

The chain has TRBV14 and TRBJ2-1; 8 positions agree with TRBD2. The CDR3 totals 17 residues. Germline CDR1 SGHDN, CDR2 FVKESK. Trimming cost V 4 bases and J 4 bases; bases outside gene matches: 12. CDR3 bases: TGTGCCAGCAGCCTTAATAGGGTTGAGCGGGAGTACAATGAGCAGTTCTTC. This encodes CASSLNRVEREYNEQFF.

The rearrangement joins TRBV5-1 to TRBJ2-7; 8 nucleotides line up with TRBD1. V shed 4 bases and J 4 bases; nucleotides not matched to a gene: 7. The CDR3 length is 14 residues. Germline V gene lookup returns CDR1 SGHRS and CDR2 YFSETQ. CDR3 bases: TGCGCCAGCAGCCCGATGGACAGGGATTACGAGCAGTACTTC. Its protein is CASSPMDRDYEQYF.

This clone was observed a single time. The chain recombines TRBV28 with TRBJ1-2; 9 bases are a match to TRBD1. Unmatched junction bases numbered 5, after V lost 4 bases and J lost 5 bases. In germline, CDR1 is MDHEN, CDR2 SYDVKM. The CDR3 covers 14 residues. The CDR3 here is CASSSLQGAYGYTF. The CDR3, as DNA: TGTGCCAGCAGTTCGTTACAGGGGGCTTATGGCTACACCTTC.

This sequence joins TRBV19 and TRBJ1-2, with D possibly TRBD1 on 5 matching bases. Per germline, CDR1 LNHDA and CDR2 SQIVND (reference sequence). This CDR3 has 18 residues. V was shortened by 5 bases and J by 3 bases, with 25 bases between the two germline ends. The CDR3 bases are TGTGCCAGTAGTTCCTACGGAGAGACAGCGGGTATGGACTATGGCTACACCTTC. Its translation: CASSSYGETAGMDYGYTF.

The chain uses TRBV5-1 and TRBJ2-7, with D possibly matching TRBD2 (5 bases). The CDR3 length is 16 residues. The V gene's germline CDR1 is SGHRS and CDR2 YFSETQ. Trimming shortened V by 0 bases and J by 0 bases, and 13 bases separated the two germline ends. CDR3 in amino acids: CASSLAAGTLSYEQYF. The CDR3 coding sequence is TGCGCCAGCAGCTTGGCGGCGGGCACTCTCTCCTACGAGCAGTACTTC.

The chain has TRBV12-3 or TRBV12-4 and TRBJ1-5, with TRBD1 as a possible D gene (6 bases). Trimming removed 7 bases at V and 6 bases at J, with 13 bases between. The CDR3 loop spans 13 amino acids. CDR3 DNA: TGTGCCAGCACCCAGGGGTGGCTTCAGCCCCAGCATTTT. Protein: CASTQGWLQPQHF.

The rearrangement joins TRBV11-3 to TRBJ1-2, with TRBD1 identical over 8 bases. J gave up 8 bases and V 5 bases, and 13 bases lay outside the gene matches. This CDR3 comprises 15 residues. Per the germline V gene, CDR1 is SGHNT and CDR2 is YENEEA. This CDR3 is CASSPSDQGAPGYTF. The CDR3, as DNA: TGTGCCAGCAGCCCCTCAGATCAGGGGGCGCCGGGCTACACCTTC.

CDR3 residues: CASSIGQSNSGNQPQHF. The CDR3 bases are TGTGCCAGCAGTATCGGACAGAGCAATTCGGGCAATCAGCCCCAGCATTTT. V and J are TRBV7-8 and TRBJ1-5, with TRBD1 as a possible D gene (6 bases). Germline V gene lookup returns CDR1 SGHVS and CDR2 FQNEAQ. Trimming removed 6 bases at V and 2 bases at J, with 20 bases between. This CDR3 spans 17 amino acids.

The rearrangement links TRBV7-2 to TRBJ2-3; D gene unclear. CDR1 SGHTA and CDR2 FQGNSA come from the germline V gene. This CDR3 is built from 13 residues. The V end lost 2 bases, the J end lost 2 bases, and 5 bases lay between the germline ends. CDR3 region: CASSLTYTDTQYF. The CDR3 DNA follows: TGTGCCAGCAGCTTAACTTACACAGATACGCAGTATTTT.